These T cell receptor beta chains were read from a single sample in a study of CD8 T cells in Susac syndrome. From the immunoSEQ multiplex PCR reads, TCRdb called clonotypes with MiXCR, one entry per CDR3 protein. Here the sample spans more than 65,000 distinct CDR3 sequences, approximately 95% being singletons. Source material: CD8+ T cells from PBMCs. The receptor source for this set is a human donor in good health. The CDR3 runs from the conserved cysteine through the conserved F or W. D genes are given only for firm matches. Clone size is stated in some rows and not others, as once, few, many or a class when expanded.

v_call,d_call,j_call,clone_size,cdr3_aa,cdr3_nt
TRBV18,.,TRBJ2-2,.,CASSHGAVANTGELFF,TGTGCCAGCTCGCATGGGGCAGTCGCGAACACCGGGGAGCTGTTTTTT
TRBV28,TRBD1,TRBJ2-1,.,CASSPQDRDYNEQFF,TGTGCCAGCAGTCCCCAGGACAGGGACTACAATGAGCAGTTCTTC
TRBV7-2,TRBD1,TRBJ2-7,.,CASSSDRSDEQYF,TGTGCCAGCAGCTCGGACAGGAGCGACGAGCAGTACTTC
TRBV9,.,TRBJ2-3,.,CASSVGFTESQYF,TGTGCCAGCAGCGTAGGGTTCACGGAGTCGCAGTATTTT
TRBV27,.,TRBJ1-2,.,CASSHGGTGYTF,TGTGCCAGCAGCCACGGAGGGACTGGCTACACCTTC
TRBV4-3,TRBD1,TRBJ1-3,once,CASSQVRTGDGNTIYF,TGCGCCAGCAGCCAAGTTAGGACAGGCGATGGAAACACCATATATTTT
TRBV28,.,TRBJ1-1,.,CASSFGGLLNTEAFF,TGTGCCAGCAGTTTTGGGGGTCTTTTGAACACTGAAGCTTTCTTT
TRBV5-1,.,TRBJ2-1,.,CASSLASAASSYNEQFF,TGCGCCAGCAGCTTGGCATCGGCTGCGAGCTCCTACAATGAGCAGTTCTTC
TRBV7-8,.,TRBJ2-7,.,CASSLGRQGTNEQYF,TGTGCCAGCAGCTTAGGACGCCAGGGAACCAACGAGCAGTACTTC
TRBV6-5,TRBD2,TRBJ2-7,.,CASSAGLAVEQYF,TGTGCCAGCAGCGCGGGACTAGCGGTTGAGCAGTACTTC
TRBV7-2,.,TRBJ1-1,.,CASSLTGWGGTEAFF,TGTGCCAGCAGCTTAACAGGGTGGGGGGGCACTGAAGCTTTCTTT
TRBV20-1,.,TRBJ1-5,.,CSAREWGYSNQPQHF,TGCAGTGCTAGAGAATGGGGCTATAGCAATCAGCCCCAGCATTTT
TRBV5-1,.,TRBJ2-2,.,CASSLEVSGTGEPFF,TGCGCCAGCAGCTTGGAGGTATCGGGCACCGGGGAGCCGTTTTTT
TRBV20-1,TRBD2,TRBJ2-5,.,CSARARGATSGYQETQYF,TGCAGTGCTAGAGCGAGGGGGGCGACTAGCGGGTACCAAGAGACCCAGTACTTC
TRBV28,.,TRBJ2-7,.,CASSALQGSSYEQYF,TGTGCCAGCAGTGCACTACAGGGTTCCTCCTACGAGCAGTACTTC
TRBV5-6,.,TRBJ1-5,.,CASSSRMNGPSNQPQHF,TGTGCCAGCAGCTCACGGATGAATGGCCCGAGCAATCAGCCCCAGCATTTT
TRBV20-1,TRBD1,TRBJ2-3,.,CSAVAGGDRGPVGTDTQYF,TGCAGTGCGGTGGCTGGCGGGGACAGGGGGCCCGTGGGGACAGATACGCAGTATTTT
TRBV10-3,.,TRBJ2-5,.,CAISEVGVVETQYF,TGTGCCATCAGTGAGGTAGGGGTGGTGGAGACCCAGTACTTC
TRBV9,.,TRBJ2-7,.,CASSLGSLSSYEQYF,TGTGCCAGCAGCTTAGGCTCCCTGAGCTCCTACGAGCAGTACTTC
TRBV7-2,TRBD1,TRBJ1-1,.,CASSPGTGMGNTEAFF,TGTGCCAGCAGCCCCGGGACAGGGATGGGGAACACTGAAGCTTTCTTT
TRBV7-9,TRBD1,TRBJ1-2,.,CASSRGQGIGYTF,TGTGCCAGCAGCCGCGGACAGGGGATTGGCTACACCTTC
TRBV30,.,TRBJ2-7,.,CACSGNGGDEQYF,TGTGCCTGTAGTGGTAACGGAGGCGACGAGCAGTACTTC